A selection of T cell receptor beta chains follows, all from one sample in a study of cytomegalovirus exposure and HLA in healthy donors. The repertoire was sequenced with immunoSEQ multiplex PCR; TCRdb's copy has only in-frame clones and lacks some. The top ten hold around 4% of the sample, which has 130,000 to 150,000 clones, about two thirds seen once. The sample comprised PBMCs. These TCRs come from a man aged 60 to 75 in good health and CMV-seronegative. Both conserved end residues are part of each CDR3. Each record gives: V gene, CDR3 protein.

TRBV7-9 CASSLSGSSYEQYF
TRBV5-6 CASSLEGRGETEAFF
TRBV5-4 CASSSPGRGGAQEQYF
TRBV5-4 CASSFSSGKLETQYF
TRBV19 CASSAGLAGGPSTDTQYF
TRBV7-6 CASSLAPGYEQYF
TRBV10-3 CAISSDDRADEQYF
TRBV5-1 CASSFQGGPSYEQYF
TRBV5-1 CASSEQRAQGEKLFF
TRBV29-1 CSVSTGPNQPQHF
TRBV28 CASSWEGKGENTEAFF
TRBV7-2 CASSLDGQEETQYF
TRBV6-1 CASSPYRGRGETQYF
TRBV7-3 CASSPGGNNEKLFF
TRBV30 CAGPVAGELFF
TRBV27 CASYSFGTGNSPLHF
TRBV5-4 CASSLKTGGATNEKLFF
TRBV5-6 CASSLLAPNEKLFF
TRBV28 CASSLPGTGMMGDEKLFF
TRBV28 CASSLRGQGADGNTIYF
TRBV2 CASSPGTNTGELFF
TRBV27 CASSPGTSPGELFF
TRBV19 CASSPDRENQPQHF
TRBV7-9 CASSPRTDNQPQHF
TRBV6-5 CASTPLAGGEQFF
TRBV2 CASSDPAGEPLKETQYF
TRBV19 CASKDRLNEQYF
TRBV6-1 CASSERGLGYTF
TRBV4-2 CASSQEENRGYGYTF
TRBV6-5 CASSYDPGTANYEQYF
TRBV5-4 CASSAPGLAGAGELFF
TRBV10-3 CAISLNRDEQYF
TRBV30 CAWSPGSSYNEQFF
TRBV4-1 CASSQESRGSSYEQYF
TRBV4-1 CASSPTFRQGRTEAFF
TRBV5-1 CASSLSSGRIYEQYF
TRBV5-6 CASSLTSGRGPGPDNEQFF
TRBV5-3 CARSLPARGLCIQIHPTNEKLFF
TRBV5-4 CASSWRTGGDPGAKYGYTF
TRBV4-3 CASSQEWGTRNEKLFF
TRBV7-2 CASSLAVGGAGRAHEQYF
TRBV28 CASSFQGFLQPQHF
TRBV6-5 CASSSPTGTYEQYF
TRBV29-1 CEGEGQFF
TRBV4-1 CASSQVVQGRYEQYF
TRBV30 CAWSEGTGRGTEAFF
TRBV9 CASSGSGRTNNEQFF
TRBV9 CASSVGMGLYEQYF
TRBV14 CASSQVTSFYNEQFF
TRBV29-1 CSATSAYEQYF
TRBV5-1 CASSVGQYYEQYF
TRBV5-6 CASSLGGGRTYEQYF
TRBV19 CASSIPAGTVETQYF